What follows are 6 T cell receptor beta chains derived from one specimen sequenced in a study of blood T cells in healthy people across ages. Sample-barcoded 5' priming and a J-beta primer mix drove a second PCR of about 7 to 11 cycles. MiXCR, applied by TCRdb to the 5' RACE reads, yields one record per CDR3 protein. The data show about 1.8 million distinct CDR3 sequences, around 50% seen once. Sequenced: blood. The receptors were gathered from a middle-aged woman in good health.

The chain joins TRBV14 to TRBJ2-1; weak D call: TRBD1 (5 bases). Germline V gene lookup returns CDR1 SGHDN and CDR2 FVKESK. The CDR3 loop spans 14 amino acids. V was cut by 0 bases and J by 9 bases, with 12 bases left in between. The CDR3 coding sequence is TGTGCCAGCAGCCAAGATCATGGGCAGGGTGAGCAGTTCTTC. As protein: CASSQDHGQGEQFF.

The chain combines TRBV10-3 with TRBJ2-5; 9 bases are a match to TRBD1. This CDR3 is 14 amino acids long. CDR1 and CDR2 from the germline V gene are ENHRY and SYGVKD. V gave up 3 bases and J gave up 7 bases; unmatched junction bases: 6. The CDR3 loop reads CAISDTGGLGTQYF. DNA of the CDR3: TGTGCCATCAGTGACACAGGGGGCCTTGGGACCCAGTACTTC.

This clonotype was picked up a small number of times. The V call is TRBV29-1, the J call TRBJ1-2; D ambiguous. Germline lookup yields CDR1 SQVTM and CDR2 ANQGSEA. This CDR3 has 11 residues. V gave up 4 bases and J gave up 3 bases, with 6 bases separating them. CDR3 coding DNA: TGCAGCGTTGGGGAGGACTATGGCTACACCTTC. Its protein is CSVGEDYGYTF.

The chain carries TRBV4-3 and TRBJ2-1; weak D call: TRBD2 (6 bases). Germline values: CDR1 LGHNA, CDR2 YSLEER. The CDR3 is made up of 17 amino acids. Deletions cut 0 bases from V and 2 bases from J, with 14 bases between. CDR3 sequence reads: CASSQDRGLSTYNEQFF. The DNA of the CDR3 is TGCGCCAGCAGCCAAGATAGGGGACTCAGCACCTACAATGAGCAGTTCTTC.

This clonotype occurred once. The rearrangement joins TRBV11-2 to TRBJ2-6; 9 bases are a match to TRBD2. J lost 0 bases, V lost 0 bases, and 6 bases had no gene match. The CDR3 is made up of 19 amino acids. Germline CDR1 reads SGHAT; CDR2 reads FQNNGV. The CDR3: CASSLEGGGALSGANVLTF. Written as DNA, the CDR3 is TGTGCCAGCAGCTTAGAGGGCGGGGGGGCACTCTCTGGGGCCAACGTCCTGACTTTC.

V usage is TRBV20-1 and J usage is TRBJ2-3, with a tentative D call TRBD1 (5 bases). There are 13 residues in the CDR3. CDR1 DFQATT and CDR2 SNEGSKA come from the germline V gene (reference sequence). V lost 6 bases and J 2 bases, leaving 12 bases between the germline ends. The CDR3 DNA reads TGCAGTGCGAGCAGGGCCCCCACAGATACGCAGTATTTT. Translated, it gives CSASRAPTDTQYF.